This T cell receptor (beta chain) was obtained from a study of cytomegalovirus exposure and HLA in healthy donors. Findings and limits, study-wide: With later analysis, a missense DCLRE1C variant became linked to TCR beta V- and J-gene trimming. Cytomegalovirus association was assigned to approximately 180 TCR beta chains.

In the case of this clone: Its antigen is undetermined.

60 Vbeta and 13 Jbeta primers were used in PCR. Method: immunoSEQ multiplex PCR; TCRdb's copy keeps in-frame clones and lacks some. The sample records over 150,000 clones, roughly 80% being singletons. CDR1 and CDR2 from the germline V gene are DFQATT and SNEGSKA (reference sequence). Trimming took off 0 bases at V and 11 bases at J, with 10 bases between the two ends. This CDR3 spans 11 amino acids. The TCR originated in a woman under 40 in good health and CMV-seropositive. The V gene is TRBV20-1, the J gene TRBJ1-1; D is uncertain. Sequencing was carried out using PBMCs. The CDR3 is CSAREWSQAFF. The CDR3 nucleotides read TGCAGTGCTAGAGAGTGGAGTCAGGCTTTCTTT.